This T cell receptor (beta chain) came from a study of blood T cell repertoires in COVID-19 (TCRdb year 2020). In terms of the full investigation: Collaborator samples came from the United States, Italy and Spain and covered acute and convalescent phases of COVID-19. The sample metadata nearly always contained a de-identified subject ID, COVID-19 status, age in years and sex. The repertoires were made available in a free public database intended to serve as a resource for research on the immune response to SARS-CoV-2. The samples were drawn from two sources: the first 160 participants of the ongoing ImmuneRACE study, and approximately 1,300 subjects contributed by 6 global collaborators. Where HLA class I and class II types were available, the types were taken from metadata supplied by the sample provider, not from assay-based typing. Deeply sampled blood TCRbeta repertoires from subjects exposed to, actively infected with, or recovered from COVID-19 were included in the dataset. The prospective study material was composed of cDNA or gDNA derived from T cells, B-cell-depleted T cells, or PBMCs.

The immunoSEQ Assay, a bias-controlled multiplex PCR, was used to amplify TCRbeta CDR3 regions from genomic DNA. Turning to the authors' computational methods: Nucleated cell counts per sample were estimated from amplification of reference gene primers within the assay. Sequence reads were collapsed and filtered to measure the absolute abundance of every unique TCRbeta CDR3 rearrangement. For each sample, productive Simpson clonality was calculated as the square root of Simpson's diversity index across productive rearrangements. This is the immuneACCESS table as TCRdb keeps it, with only in-frame sequences that have V and J called. A part of the clones is gone; compared with another copy, unresolved V genes explain less than half, and the rest is unexplained. V, J and clone size derive from that table, while D and trimming were established from the DNA sequence. Across this sample there are 200,000 to 300,000 clones, with 86% seen only once. Around 1.7% of the sample lies in the top ten.

CDR1 SQVTM and CDR2 ANQGSEA are derived from the germline V gene. V is reduced by 6 bases and J by 0 bases, leaving a spacing of 9 bases between them. There are 13 amino acids in the CDR3, from cysteine to phenylalanine inclusive. The only DNA kept is the CDR3, 39 bases in frame from the first base. As regards this clone: Its antigen is unknown. No base quality values were provided; no much bigger clone lies one nucleotide off.

Another Seattle source contributed samples from volunteer blood donors who had recovered from COVID-19. The collaborating institutions used their own protocols to collect whole blood in K2EDTA tubes. For TCRbeta analysis, collaborator samples were shipped as frozen whole blood, as isolated PBMCs, or as DNA extracted from either sample type. Points the paper makes about the study in general: Clinical and demographic metadata were provided uncurated, with the amount varying by source and participant.

Here the chain combines TRBV29-1 and TRBJ1-5; a weak D assignment points to TRBD1 (5 bases agree). This TCR was recovered from a woman aged 60-70 years who had recovered from COVID-19. The sequenced sample consisted of peripheral blood. The CDR3 region has the sequence CSVATDSNQPQHF. The DNA is TGCAGCGTAGCGACAGATAGCAATCAGCCCCAGCATTTT. Reference TRBV29-1 and TRBJ1-5 genes cover what lies past the CDR3, so the full variable domain is SAVISQKPSRDICQRGTSLTIQCQVDSQVTMMFWYRQQPGQSLTLIATANQGSEATYESGFVIDKFPISRPNLTFSTLTVSNMSPEDSSIYLCSVATDSNQPQHFGDGTRLSIL.